These 5 T cell receptor beta chains came from one sample sequenced in a study of response to subunit inactivated influenza vaccine. TCRdb reprocessed the RT-PCR reads via MiXCR and lists one record per CDR3 protein. The table has 500,000 to 600,000 distinct CDR3 sequences, about 12% seen once. The source was PBMCs from blood, collected on the day of vaccination. The receptors originated from a man aged 50 to 59 who received an inactivated influenza vaccine.

V and J are TRBV5-1 and TRBJ2-3; 8 bases align to TRBD1. Germline V gene data show CDR1 as SGHRS and CDR2 as YFSETQ. This CDR3 comprises 14 residues. After removal of 4 bases from V and 4 bases from J, the junction contained 5 bases not matched to a gene. In DNA, the CDR3 is TGCGCCAGCAGCCCGGGACAGGATCCAGATACGCAGTATTTT. Translation: CASSPGQDPDTQYF.

The V and J genes are TRBV27 and TRBJ1-1, with 11 bases matching TRBD1. Germline-derived CDR1 and CDR2 are MNHEY and SMNVEV (reference sequence). This CDR3 is built from 17 residues. J was trimmed by 0 bases and V by 5 bases; bases with no gene match: 8. As DNA, the CDR3 is TGTGCCAGCAGTCGGACAGGGGGCTGGGGAATGAACACTGAAGCTTTCTTT. It yields the protein CASSRTGGWGMNTEAFF.

The genes are TRBV12-3 or TRBV12-4 and TRBJ2-2, with TRBD2 as a possible D gene (6 bases). The CDR3 consists of 15 residues. Trimming took 6 bases from V and 6 from J, leaving 17 bases between them. DNA for the CDR3: TGTGCCAGCAGAACGGCCGGGACTCGGGCCGGGGAGCTGTTTTTT. Its translation: CASRTAGTRAGELFF.

This clonotype was detected many times. The chain uses TRBV5-1 and TRBJ2-7; weak D call: TRBD1 (6 bases). Per germline, CDR1 SGHRS and CDR2 YFSETQ. This CDR3 has 14 amino acids. V was clipped by 0 bases and J by 2 bases, with 9 bases between them. CDR3 amino acids: CASSLEGQTYEQYF. For the CDR3, the DNA is TGCGCCAGCAGCTTGGAAGGACAGACCTACGAGCAGTACTTC.

There are many counts of this clonotype. V usage is TRBV20-1 and J usage is TRBJ2-5; 8 bases are a match to TRBD1. Germline V gene sequence: CDR1 DFQATT, CDR2 SNEGSKA (reference sequence). The CDR3 covers 15 residues. V gave up 5 bases and J gave up 1 base; unmatched junction bases: 9. The CDR3 loop is CSAYPDRASQETQYF. CDR3 nucleotide sequence: TGCAGTGCTTACCCGGACAGGGCTTCCCAAGAGACCCAGTACTTC.